The clone carrying this T cell receptor (beta chain) has only a few counts. What it recognizes is unknown. This entry belongs to a study of T cell repertoires in cytomegalovirus infection. Findings and caveats of the study: Ex vivo responses were dominated by HLA-C-restricted CMV-specific TCR beta clonotypes. CMV carriers with the relevant HLA were identified by cumulative public TCR beta family frequency.

From the reads, TCRdb called clonotypes with MiXCR, one entry per CDR3 protein. The table has fewer than 250,000 distinct CDR3 sequences, more than 9% seen once. The sequence was collected from a human donor in good health (CMV status not recorded). Some clones in this sample may be carry-over from other donors' samples. The sequencing input was PBMCs.

The CDR3 DNA reads as TGCAGTGCTAGAATCTCTCTAGGCGGGCGCCAGGGGGCTCTCGAGCAGTACTTC. Its translation is CSARISLGGRQGALEQYF. The chain uses TRBV20-1 and TRBJ2-7; TRBD1 matches 8 bases. CDR1 and CDR2 (germline): DFQATT, SNEGSKA (reference sequence). The V and J ends lost 2 bases and 6 bases, in that order; junction bases with no gene match: 21. There are 18 residues in the CDR3.